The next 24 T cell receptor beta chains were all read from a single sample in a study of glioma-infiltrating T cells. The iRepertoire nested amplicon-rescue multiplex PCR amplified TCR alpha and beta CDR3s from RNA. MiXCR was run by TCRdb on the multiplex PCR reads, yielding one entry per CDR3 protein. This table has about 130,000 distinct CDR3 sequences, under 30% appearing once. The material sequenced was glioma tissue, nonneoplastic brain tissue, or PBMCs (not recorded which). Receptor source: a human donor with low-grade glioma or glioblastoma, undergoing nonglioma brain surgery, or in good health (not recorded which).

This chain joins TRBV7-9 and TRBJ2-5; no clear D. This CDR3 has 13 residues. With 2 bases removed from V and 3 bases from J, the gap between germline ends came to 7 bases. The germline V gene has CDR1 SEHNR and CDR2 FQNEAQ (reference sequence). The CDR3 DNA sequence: TGTGCCAGCAGCTTAAGGCGGAAAGAGACCCAGTACTTC. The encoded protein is CASSLRRKETQYF.

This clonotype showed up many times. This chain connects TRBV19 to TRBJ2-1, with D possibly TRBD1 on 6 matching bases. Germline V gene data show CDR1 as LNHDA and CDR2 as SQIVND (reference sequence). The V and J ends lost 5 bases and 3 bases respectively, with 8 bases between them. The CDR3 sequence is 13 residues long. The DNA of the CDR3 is TGTGCCAGTAGTCCAGGGGTCTACAATGAGCAGTTCTTC. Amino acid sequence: CASSPGVYNEQFF.

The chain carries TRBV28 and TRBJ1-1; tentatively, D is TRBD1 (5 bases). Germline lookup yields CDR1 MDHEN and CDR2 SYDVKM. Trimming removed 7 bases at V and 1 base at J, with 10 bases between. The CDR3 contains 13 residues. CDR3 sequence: CASNRGKNTEAFF. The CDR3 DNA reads TGTGCCAGCAATAGGGGAAAGAACACTGAAGCTTTCTTT. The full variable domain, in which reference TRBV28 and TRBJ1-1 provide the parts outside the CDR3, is DVKVTQSSRYLVKRTGEKVFLECVQDMDHENMFWYRQDPGLGLRLIYFSYDVKMKEKGDIPEGYSVSREKKERFSLILESASTNQTSMYLCASNRGKNTEAFFGQGTRLTVV.

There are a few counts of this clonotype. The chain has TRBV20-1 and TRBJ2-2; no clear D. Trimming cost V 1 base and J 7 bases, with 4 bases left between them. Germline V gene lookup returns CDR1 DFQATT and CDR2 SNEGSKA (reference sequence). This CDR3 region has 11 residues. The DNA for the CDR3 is TGCAGTGCTAGAGGTTACGGGGAGCTGTTTTTT. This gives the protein CSARGYGELFF.

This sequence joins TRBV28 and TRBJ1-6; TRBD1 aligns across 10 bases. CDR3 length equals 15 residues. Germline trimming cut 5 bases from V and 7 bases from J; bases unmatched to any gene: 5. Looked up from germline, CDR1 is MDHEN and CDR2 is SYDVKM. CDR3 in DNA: TGTGCCAGCAGTCCCGGGGACAGGGGAAATTCACCCCTCCACTTT. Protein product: CASSPGDRGNSPLHF.

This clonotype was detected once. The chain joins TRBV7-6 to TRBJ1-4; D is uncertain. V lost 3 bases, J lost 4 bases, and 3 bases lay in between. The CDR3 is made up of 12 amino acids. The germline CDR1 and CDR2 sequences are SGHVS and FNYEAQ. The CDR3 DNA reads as TGTGCCAGCAGCTTCCTTAATGAAAAACTGTTTTTT. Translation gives CASSFLNEKLFF.

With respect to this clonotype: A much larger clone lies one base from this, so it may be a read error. As DNA, the CDR3 is TGCAGTGCTAGAGGACTGATTACTGGCAATCAGCCCCAGCATTTT. As protein: CSARGLITGNQPQHF. V gene TRBV20-1 combines with J gene TRBJ1-5; D is unresolved. V dropped 1 base and J dropped 2 bases, with 12 bases sitting between them. CDR1 and CDR2 from the germline V gene are DFQATT and SNEGSKA (reference sequence). The CDR3 contains 15 residues.

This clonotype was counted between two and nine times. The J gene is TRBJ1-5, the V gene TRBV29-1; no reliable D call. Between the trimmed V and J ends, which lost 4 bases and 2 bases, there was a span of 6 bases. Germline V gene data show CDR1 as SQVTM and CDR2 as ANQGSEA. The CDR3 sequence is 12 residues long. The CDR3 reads CSVASRNQPQHF. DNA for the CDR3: TGCAGCGTTGCCAGCCGCAATCAGCCCCAGCATTTT. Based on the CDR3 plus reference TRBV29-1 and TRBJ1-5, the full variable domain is SAVISQKPSRDICQRGTSLTIQCQVDSQVTMMFWYRQQPGQSLTLIATANQGSEATYESGFVIDKFPISRPNLTFSTLTVSNMSPEDSSIYLCSVASRNQPQHFGDGTRLSIL.

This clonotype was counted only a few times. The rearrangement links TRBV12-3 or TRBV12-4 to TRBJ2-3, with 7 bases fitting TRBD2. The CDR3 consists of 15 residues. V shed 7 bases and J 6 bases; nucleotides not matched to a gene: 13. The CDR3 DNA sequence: TGTGCCAGCACCGTAAGCGGGGCGGGCAATGATACGCAGTATTTT. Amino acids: CASTVSGAGNDTQYF.

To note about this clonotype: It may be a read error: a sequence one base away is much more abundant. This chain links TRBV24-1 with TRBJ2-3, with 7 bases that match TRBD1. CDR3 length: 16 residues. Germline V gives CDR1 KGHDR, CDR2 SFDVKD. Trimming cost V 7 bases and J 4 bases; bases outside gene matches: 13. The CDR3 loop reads CATSQGLQGDADTQYF. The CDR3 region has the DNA TGTGCCACCAGCCAGGGCCTTCAGGGGGACGCAGATACGCAGTATTTT.

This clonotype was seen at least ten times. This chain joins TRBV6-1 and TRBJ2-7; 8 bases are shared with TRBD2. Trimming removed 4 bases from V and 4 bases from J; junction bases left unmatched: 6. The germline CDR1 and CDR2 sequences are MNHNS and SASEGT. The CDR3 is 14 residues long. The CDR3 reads CASSAERGIYEQYV. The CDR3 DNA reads TGTGCCAGCAGTGCTGAGCGGGGGATATACGAGCAGTACGTC.

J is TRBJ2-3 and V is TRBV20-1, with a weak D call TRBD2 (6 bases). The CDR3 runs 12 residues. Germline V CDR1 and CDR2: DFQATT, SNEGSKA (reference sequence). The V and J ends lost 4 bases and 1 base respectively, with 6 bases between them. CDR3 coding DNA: TGCAGTGCTAAGCGGGGCACAGATACGCAGTATTTT. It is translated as CSAKRGTDTQYF.

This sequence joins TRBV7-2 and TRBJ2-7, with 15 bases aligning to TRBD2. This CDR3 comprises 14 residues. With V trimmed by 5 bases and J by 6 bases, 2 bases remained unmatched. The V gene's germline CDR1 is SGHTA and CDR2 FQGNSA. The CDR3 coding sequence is TGTGCCAGCAGCACGGGACTAGCGGGGGGCGAGCAGTACGTC. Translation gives CASSTGLAGGEQYV.

The CDR3 DNA follows: TGTGCCAGCAGTTCCGCCGATTACAGGACTTCTCTCACAGATACGCAGTATTTT. Its protein product is CASSSADYRTSLTDTQYF. This chain uses TRBV28 with TRBJ2-3; TRBD1 or TRBD2 may be the D gene (5 bases each). The germline V gene has CDR1 MDHEN and CDR2 SYDVKM. Trimming took 4 bases from V and 2 from J, leaving 22 bases between them. The CDR3 sequence is 18 residues long.

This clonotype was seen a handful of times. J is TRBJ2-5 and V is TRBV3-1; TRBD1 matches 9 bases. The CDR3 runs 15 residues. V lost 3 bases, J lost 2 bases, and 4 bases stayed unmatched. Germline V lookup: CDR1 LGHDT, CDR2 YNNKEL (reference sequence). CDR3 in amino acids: CASSHMTGGQETQYF. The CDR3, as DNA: TGTGCCAGCAGCCATATGACAGGGGGGCAAGAGACCCAGTACTTC.

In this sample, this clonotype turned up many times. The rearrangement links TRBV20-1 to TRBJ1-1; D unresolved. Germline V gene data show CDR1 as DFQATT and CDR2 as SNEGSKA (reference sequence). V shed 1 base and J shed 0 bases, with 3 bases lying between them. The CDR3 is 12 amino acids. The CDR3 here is CSARVMNTEAFF. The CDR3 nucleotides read TGCAGTGCTAGAGTTATGAACACTGAAGCTTTCTTT.

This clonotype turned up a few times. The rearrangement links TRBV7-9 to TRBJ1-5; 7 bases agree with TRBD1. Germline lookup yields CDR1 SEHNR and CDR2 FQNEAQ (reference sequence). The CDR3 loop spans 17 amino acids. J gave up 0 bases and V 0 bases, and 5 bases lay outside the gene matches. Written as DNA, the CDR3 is TGTGCCAGCAGCTTAGCGCAGGACAGGTATAGCAATCAGCCCCAGCATTTT. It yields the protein CASSLAQDRYSNQPQHF. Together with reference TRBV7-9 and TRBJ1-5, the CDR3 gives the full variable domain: DTGVSQNPRHKITKRGQNVTFRCDPISEHNRLYWYRQTLGQGPEFLTYFQNEAQLEKSRLLSDRFSAERPKGSFSTLEIQRTEQGDSAMYLCASSLAQDRYSNQPQHFGDGTRLSIL.

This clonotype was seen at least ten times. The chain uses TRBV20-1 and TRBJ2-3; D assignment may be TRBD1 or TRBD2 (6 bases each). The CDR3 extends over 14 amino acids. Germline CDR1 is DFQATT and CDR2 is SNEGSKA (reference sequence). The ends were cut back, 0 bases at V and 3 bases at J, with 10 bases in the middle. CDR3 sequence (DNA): TGCAGTGCTAGAGAGCAGGGGAGGACAGATACGCAGTATTTT. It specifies CSAREQGRTDTQYF.

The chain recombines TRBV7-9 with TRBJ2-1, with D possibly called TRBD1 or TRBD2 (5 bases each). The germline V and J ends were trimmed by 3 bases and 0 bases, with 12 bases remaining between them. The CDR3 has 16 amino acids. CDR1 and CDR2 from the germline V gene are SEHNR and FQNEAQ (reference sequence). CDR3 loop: CASSFKGTYSYNEQFF. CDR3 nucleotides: TGTGCCAGCAGCTTTAAGGGGACGTACTCCTACAATGAGCAGTTCTTC.

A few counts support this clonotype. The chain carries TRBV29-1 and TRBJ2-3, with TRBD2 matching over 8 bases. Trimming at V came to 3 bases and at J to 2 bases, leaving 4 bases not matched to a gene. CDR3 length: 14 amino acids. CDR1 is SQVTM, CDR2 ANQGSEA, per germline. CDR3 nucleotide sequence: TGCAGCGTTGACACTAGCGGTCTCACAGATACGCAGTATTTT. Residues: CSVDTSGLTDTQYF.

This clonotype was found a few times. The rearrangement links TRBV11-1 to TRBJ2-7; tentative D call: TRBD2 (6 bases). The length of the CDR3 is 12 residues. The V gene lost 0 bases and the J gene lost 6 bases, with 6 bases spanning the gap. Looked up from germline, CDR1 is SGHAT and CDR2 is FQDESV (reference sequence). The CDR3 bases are TGTGCCAGCAGCTTAGCGGGGGGCGAGCAGTACGTC. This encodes CASSLAGGEQYV.

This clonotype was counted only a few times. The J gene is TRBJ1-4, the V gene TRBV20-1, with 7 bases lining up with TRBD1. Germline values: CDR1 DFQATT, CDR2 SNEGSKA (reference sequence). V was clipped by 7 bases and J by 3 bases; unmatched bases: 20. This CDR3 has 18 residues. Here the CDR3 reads CSGQGGDALRASNEKLFF. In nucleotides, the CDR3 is TGCAGTGGCCAGGGGGGAGACGCACTGCGTGCTTCTAATGAAAAACTGTTTTTT.

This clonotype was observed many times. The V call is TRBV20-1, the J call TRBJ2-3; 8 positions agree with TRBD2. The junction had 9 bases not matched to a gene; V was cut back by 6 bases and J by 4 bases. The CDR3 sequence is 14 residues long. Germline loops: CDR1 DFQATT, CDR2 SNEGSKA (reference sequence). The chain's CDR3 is CSAIRTSLPDTQYF. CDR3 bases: TGCAGTGCAATACGGACTAGCCTCCCAGATACGCAGTATTTT.

CDR3 residues: CASSLGPANTEAFF. The DNA for the CDR3 is TGTGCCAGCAGCTTAGGCCCGGCGAACACTGAAGCTTTCTTT. The rearrangement uses TRBV11-2 and TRBJ1-1; D unresolved. The CDR3 is 14 amino acids. Germline values: CDR1 SGHAT, CDR2 FQNNGV. V lost 1 base, J lost 1 base, and 7 bases lay in between.